This is a list of T cell receptor beta chains from one sample in a study of shared T cell receptors in the human thymus. Assay: immunoSEQ multiplex PCR; the TCRdb copy retains only in-frame clones and omits some. The sample lists hundreds of thousands of clones, 70% to 90% seen once, with just under 0.0095% in the top ten. This sample was also put to use in a study of human thymus T cells.

What was sequenced was thymocytes. Receptors were obtained from a boy younger than two with a congenital heart defect. CDR3s include the opening cysteine and the closing phenylalanine or tryptophan. The order of the fields is clone size, D gene, V gene, CDR3 length, J gene, CDR3 protein, CDR3 DNA. A D gene is named only where the DNA matches it firmly. Expanded clones are given a class, and other clones once, few, many or no size at all.

.	TRBD1	TRBV7-2	14	TRBJ2-2	CASSFRTGSGELFF	TGTGCCAGCAGCTTCCGGACAGGCTCCGGGGAGCTGTTTTTT
.	.	TRBV6-6	14	TRBJ2-7	CASREEFSSYEQYF	TGTGCCAGCAGAGAGGAGTTCTCCTCCTACGAGCAGTACTTC
.	.	TRBV6-5	12	TRBJ2-7	CASRGADYEQYF	TGTGCCAGCCGGGGGGCAGACTACGAGCAGTACTTC
once	TRBD1	TRBV5-6	15	TRBJ2-7	CASSLRFWTGPEQYF	TGTGCCAGCAGCTTGCGGTTCTGGACAGGTCCCGAGCAGTACTTC
.	TRBD1	TRBV12-5	17	TRBJ1-2	CASGLEGTGGSTWGYTF	TGTGCTAGTGGTTTGGAAGGGACAGGGGGTTCTACCTGGGGCTACACCTTC
.	.	TRBV7-6	17	TRBJ2-2	CASSLVRLGPGIGELFF	TGTGCCAGCAGCTTGGTGCGACTTGGGCCGGGAATCGGGGAGCTGTTTTTT
.	.	TRBV4-3	21	TRBJ2-1	CASSQDRPASVFRSSYNEQFF	TGCGCCAGCAGCCAAGATCGTCCCGCTAGCGTATTTCGGAGCTCCTACAATGAGCAGTTCTTC
few	.	TRBV28	17	TRBJ2-7	CASSDQPDRTLSFEQYF	TGTGCCAGCAGTGACCAACCCGACAGGACCCTCTCTTTCGAGCAGTACTTC
.	TRBD2	TRBV5-6	16	TRBJ2-7	CASSLASRGGSYEQYF	TGTGCCAGCAGCTTGGCCTCGCGGGGGGGTTCCTACGAGCAGTACTTC
once	.	TRBV29-1	15	TRBJ1-1	CSACGFRVAGTEAFF	TGCAGCGCCTGTGGGTTTAGGGTGGCGGGCACTGAAGCTTTCTTT
.	TRBD2	TRBV4-1	16	TRBJ2-1	CASSQALAGIVYEQFF	TGCGCCAGCAGCCAAGCGCTAGCGGGAATCGTATATGAGCAGTTCTTC
.	TRBD1	TRBV28	15	TRBJ2-2	CASSLAGGLPGELFF	TGTGCCAGCAGTTTGGCAGGGGGTTTACCCGGGGAGCTGTTTTTT
.	.	TRBV19	12	TRBJ1-5	CASSIQNQPQHF	TGTGCCAGTAGTATACAGAATCAGCCCCAGCATTTT
.	TRBD2	TRBV28	20	TRBJ2-7	CASSLSAAGVPTNRSYEQYF	TGTGCCAGCAGTTTATCCGCAGCGGGAGTTCCAACCAATCGCTCCTACGAGCAGTACTTC
.	.	TRBV5-6	17	TRBJ2-2	CASSLWQAGTGTGELFF	TGTGCCAGCAGCTTGTGGCAAGCGGGTACTGGCACCGGGGAGCTGTTTTTT
.	.	TRBV7-3	15	TRBJ2-1	CASSLTGTQTSEQFF	TGTGCCAGCAGCTTAACAGGGACACAAACAAGTGAGCAGTTCTTC
.	TRBD2	TRBV7-8	16	TRBJ2-1	CASSLRPSGTYNEQFF	TGTGCCAGCAGCTTACGCCCTAGCGGGACCTACAATGAGCAGTTCTTC
.	.	TRBV4-2	14	TRBJ1-1	CASSQENREDEAFF	TGTGCCAGCAGCCAAGAAAATAGGGAGGATGAAGCTTTCTTT
few	.	TRBV28	13	TRBJ1-5	CASSTGSNQPQHF	TGTGCCAGCAGCACAGGGAGCAATCAGCCCCAGCATTTT
.	TRBD1	TRBV6-5	15	TRBJ1-5	CASSYRSGGSQPQHF	TGTGCCAGCAGTTACCGATCAGGGGGAAGCCAGCCCCAGCATTTT
few	TRBD2	TRBV7-3	15	TRBJ2-1	CASSESGASGNEQFF	TGTGCCAGCAGCGAAAGCGGGGCTTCAGGAAATGAGCAGTTCTTC
.	.	TRBV5-4	14	TRBJ1-2	CASSSAGTIYGYTF	TGTGCCAGCAGCTCCGCCGGGACAATTTATGGCTACACCTTC
.	TRBD1	TRBV4-2	16	TRBJ1-3	CASSQAITGAGNTIYF	TGTGCCAGCAGCCAAGCTATCACAGGGGCTGGAAACACCATATATTTT
.	TRBD1	TRBV7-8	16	TRBJ2-3	CASSLQYRGDSDTQYF	TGTGCCAGCAGCCTCCAGTACAGGGGGGATTCAGATACGCAGTATTTT
.	TRBD1	TRBV4-3	15	TRBJ2-7	CASAQGTNPPLEQYF	TGCGCCAGCGCACAGGGGACGAATCCACCCCTCGAGCAGTACTTC
once	.	TRBV10-3	14	TRBJ1-2	CAISEIRQEDGYTF	TGTGCCATCAGTGAGATAAGACAGGAGGATGGCTACACCTTC
.	TRBD1	TRBV28	13	TRBJ2-2	CASSPQGAEGLFF	TGTGCCAGCAGCCCACAGGGGGCGGAGGGGCTGTTTTTT
.	TRBD2	TRBV10-3	14	TRBJ2-7	CANKLAEEDYEQYF	TGTGCCAACAAACTAGCGGAGGAGGACTACGAGCAGTACTTC
.	.	TRBV6-5	14	TRBJ2-3	CASSHNAGEGMQYF	TGTGCCAGCAGTCACAACGCAGGGGAAGGTATGCAGTATTTT
.	TRBD2	TRBV15	15	TRBJ2-5	CATSRLAGGRETQYF	TGTGCCACCAGCAGGCTAGCGGGGGGCAGGGAGACCCAGTACTTC
.	.	TRBV29-1	15	TRBJ2-1	CSVVLSLSSYNEQFF	TGCAGCGTTGTCCTTAGCCTGAGCTCCTACAATGAGCAGTTCTTC
.	TRBD2	TRBV25-1	15	TRBJ2-7	CASSDWTSAFYEQYF	TGTGCCAGCAGTGATTGGACTAGCGCCTTCTACGAGCAGTACTTC
.	TRBD2	TRBV25-1	15	TRBJ2-7	CASSERVGGRAEQYF	TGTGCCAGCAGTGAAAGAGTTGGCGGGAGGGCCGAGCAGTACTTC
.	.	TRBV7-2	14	TRBJ1-5	CASSLQAGNQPQHF	TGTGCCAGCAGCTTACAGGCGGGAAATCAGCCCCAGCATTTT
.	.	TRBV10-1	12	TRBJ1-4	CASSGPNEKLFF	TGCGCCAGCAGTGGGCCGAATGAAAAACTGTTTTTT
.	TRBD1	TRBV2	15	TRBJ1-1	CASSETGGDHTEAFF	TGTGCCAGCAGCGAGACAGGGGGCGATCACACTGAAGCTTTCTTT
.	.	TRBV2	14	TRBJ2-3	CASPKSGATDTQYF	TGTGCCAGCCCGAAGAGCGGAGCCACAGATACGCAGTATTTT
.	.	TRBV11-2	16	TRBJ2-1	CASSLVGTYSYNEQFF	TGTGCCAGCAGCTTAGTAGGGACATATTCCTACAATGAGCAGTTCTTC
.	TRBD2	TRBV19	14	TRBJ2-3	CASSASSGRNTQYF	TGTGCCAGTAGCGCAAGTAGCGGGAGGAATACGCAGTATTTT
.	.	TRBV5-5	16	TRBJ2-6	CASSPQPSSGANVLTF	TGTGCCAGCAGCCCCCAACCCAGCTCTGGGGCCAACGTCCTGACTTTC
.	.	TRBV7-9	15	TRBJ2-2	CASSETVGGTGELFF	TGTGCCAGCAGCGAAACAGTGGGAGGCACCGGGGAGCTGTTTTTT
.	.	TRBV6-6	11	TRBJ2-7	CASSYEYEQYF	TGTGCCAGCAGTTACGAGTACGAGCAGTACTTC
.	.	TRBV7-6	19	TRBJ1-6	CASSLVPDSVSSYNSPLHF	TGTGCCAGCAGCTTAGTCCCCGACTCAGTAAGCTCCTATAATTCACCCCTCCACTTT
.	.	TRBV6-4	14	TRBJ2-1	CASSAVGVVNEQFF	TGTGCCAGCAGTGCGGTCGGGGTAGTCAATGAGCAGTTCTTC
.	TRBD1	TRBV2	14	TRBJ2-7	CASSDETGGFEQYF	TGTGCCAGCAGTGATGAGACAGGGGGTTTCGAGCAGTACTTC
.	TRBD2	TRBV4-1	18	TRBJ2-1	CASSQDSSGVKGNNEQFF	TGCGCCAGCAGCCAAGACTCTAGCGGGGTTAAGGGAAACAATGAGCAGTTCTTC
once	.	TRBV4-3	14	TRBJ1-6	CASSQGQNNSPLHF	TGCGCCAGCAGCCAAGGACAGAATAATTCACCCCTCCACTTT
.	.	TRBV5-1	15	TRBJ1-3	CASSLGGFNGNTIYF	TGCGCCAGCAGCCTAGGGGGTTTTAATGGAAACACCATATATTTT
.	.	TRBV29-1	14	TRBJ2-7	CSVGGGRGDYEQYF	TGCAGCGTTGGAGGAGGCAGGGGAGACTACGAGCAGTACTTC
few	TRBD1	TRBV28	14	TRBJ2-7	CASIRQGNTYEQYF	TGTGCCAGCATTAGACAGGGCAACACCTACGAGCAGTACTTC
once	.	TRBV6-4	13	TRBJ2-1	CASSDWGGNEQFF	TGTGCCAGCAGTGACTGGGGAGGCAATGAGCAGTTCTTC
.	TRBD2	TRBV2	16	TRBJ2-3	CASSDRLAGCTDTQYF	TGTGCCAGCAGTGATCGGCTAGCGGGGTGCACAGATACGCAGTATTTT
.	.	TRBV12-5	19	TRBJ2-5	CASGLERGGGGPMGETQYF	TGTGCTAGTGGTTTGGAAAGAGGAGGGGGCGGTCCAATGGGAGAGACCCAGTACTTC
.	.	TRBV28	13	TRBJ2-7	CASSFPQDYEQYF	TGTGCCAGCAGTTTCCCACAAGACTACGAGCAGTACTTC
few	.	TRBV21-1	14	TRBJ2-1	CASSSKPLIGEQFF	TGTGCCAGCAGCTCAAAACCCCTAATTGGTGAGCAGTTCTTC
.	.	TRBV4-3	15	TRBJ2-2	CASSLDRGATGELFF	TGCGCCAGCAGCCTGGACAGAGGGGCCACCGGGGAGCTGTTTTTT
.	TRBD1	TRBV10-3	13	TRBJ2-7	CAIRGDRLYEQYF	TGTGCCATCAGGGGGGACAGGTTATACGAGCAGTACTTC